This entry is about one T cell receptor (beta chain). In the authors' workflow: For nucleated cells, counts were estimated from reference gene primer amplification. Generated by immunoSEQ multiplex PCR, the TCRdb table keeps only in-frame clones and is missing some. V and J calls and clone size follow that table, whereas D and trimming were derived from the DNA. The table includes tens of thousands of clones, 82% detected once. These data originate in a study of blood T cell repertoires in COVID-19. V lost 6 bases and J 0 bases, leaving 12 bases between the germline ends. Germline V gene sequence: CDR1 SGHNT, CDR2 YENEEA. The CDR3 covers 15 residues.

Sequenced input: peripheral blood. The chain joins TRBV11-3 to TRBJ2-1; TRBD1 is a possible D gene (6 bases). The receptor was derived from a human donor in a cohort sampled during active COVID-19. CDR3 in DNA: TGTGCCAGCAGTCCCTACAGGGCCTCCTACAATGAGCAGTTCTTC. This encodes CASSPYRASYNEQFF.